This record looks at one TCR beta chain sequence and its context. Its antigen is currently unknown. At one boundary the junction diverges from the germline segment, which might be a read error. These data are taken from a study of OX40 agonist ivuxolimab in advanced cancers. Broader study findings: The CD4+ and CD8+ T cells in the blood had expanded clonally by week 6 at 0.1 to 3.0 mg/kg.

The CDR3 totals 15 residues. Germline V gene sequence: CDR1 ENHRY, CDR2 SYGVKD. Exclusion applied to patients with autoimmune disease history or systemic immunosuppression. Sequencing used immunoSEQ multiplex PCR; TCRdb keeps in-frame clones, though not all of them. The table has 14,000 to 15,000 clones, 65% to 80% seen once. This specimen was CD4+ or CD8+ T cells sorted from blood, taken in a trial of the OX40 agonist ivuxolimab. This clonotype originated in an adult with an advanced solid tumor such as melanoma, head and neck, liver or kidney cancer. The chain couples TRBV10-3 to TRBJ2-7, with 10 nucleotides matching TRBD1. This CDR3 is CASSSGQGGPYEQYF. The CDR3 nucleotides are TGTGCCAGCAGTTCCGGACAGGGGGGGCCCTACGAGCAGTACTTC.